This note documents a single T cell receptor beta chain sequence. The data were taken from a study of blood T cells in healthy people across ages. Total RNA extracted from each sample amounted to at least 5 micrograms. Using a J-beta primer mix together with a sample-barcoded 5' primer, a second PCR was run for roughly 6 to 12 cycles. Each CDR3 protein is one row after TCRdb ran MiXCR on the 5' RACE reads. The table includes some 1.8 million distinct CDR3 sequences, roughly 43% detected once. This clonotype was sampled from a human donor in good health. The sequenced sample consisted of blood.

CDR3 residues: CASSLVGGGYLSGANVLTF. The CDR3 DNA reads TGTGCCAGCAGCTTAGTAGGCGGGGGGTACCTGTCTGGGGCCAACGTCCTGACTTTC. J is TRBJ2-6 and V is TRBV11-2, with 8 bases lining up with TRBD2. V lost 1 base, J lost 1 base, and 9 bases stayed unmatched. CDR1 and CDR2 from the germline V gene are SGHAT and FQNNGV. This CDR3 spans 19 amino acids. Full variable domain (outside the CDR3, taken from reference TRBV11-2 and TRBJ2-6): EAGVAQSPRYKIIEKRQSVAFWCNPISGHATLYWYQQILGQGPKLLIQFQNNGVVDDSQLPKDRFSAERLKGVDSTLKIQPAKLEDSAVYLCASSLVGGGYLSGANVLTFGAGSRLTVL.